These 10 T cell receptor beta chains were all obtained from the same sample, sequenced in a study of T cell responses to AZD1222 COVID-19 vaccine. Libraries were prepared by immunoSEQ multiplex PCR; TCRdb keeps only in-frame clonotypes and omits some of them. Among 95,000 to 100,000 clones listed, about nine tenths were seen once. The sample in question was peripheral blood, obtained on day 0 of AZD1222 vaccination. The source of these receptors is an adult in good health.

The chain couples TRBV5-4 to TRBJ2-2; 10 bases match TRBD2. Looked up from germline, CDR1 is SGHNT and CDR2 is YYREEE (reference sequence). The CDR3 runs to 15 residues. The trim removed 4 bases at V and 3 bases at J, leaving 3 bases unmatched. The CDR3 nucleotides read TGTGCCAGCAGCAGACTAGCGGGTGACACCGGGGAGCTGTTTTTT. Translating it yields CASSRLAGDTGELFF.

This chain connects TRBV5-3 to TRBJ2-3; D not resolved. TRBV5-3 has ORF status, its function being uncertain. CDR3 length equals 10 residues. Trimming stripped 1 base from V and 7 bases from J, with 1 base between. Here the CDR3 DNA reads TGTGCCAGAAGCTTGAATACGCAGTATTTT. Amino acid sequence: CARSLNTQYF.

This rearrangement joins TRBV13 to TRBJ1-1, with 7 bases fitting TRBD1. The trim removed 0 bases at V and 6 bases at J, leaving 7 bases unmatched. The CDR3 totals 15 residues. CDR1 is PRHDT and CDR2 is FYEKMQ in the germline V gene (reference sequence). The CDR3 here is CASSLGTGRWAEAFF. In nucleotides, the CDR3 is TGTGCCAGCAGCTTAGGGACAGGGCGTTGGGCTGAAGCTTTCTTT. Filled out from reference TRBV13 and TRBJ1-1, the complete variable domain reads AAGVIQSPRHLIKEKRETATLKCYPIPRHDTVYWYQQGPGQDPQFLISFYEKMQSDKGSIPDRFSAQQFSDYHSELNMSSLELGDSALYFCASSLGTGRWAEAFFGQGTRLTVV.

The chain links TRBV18 to TRBJ1-1; D remains ambiguous. V dropped 1 base and J dropped 0 bases, with 15 bases sitting between them. Germline V CDR1 and CDR2: KGHSH, LQKENI. This CDR3 is 17 amino acids long. Here the CDR3 reads CASSPRSPKVLNTEAFF. CDR3 in DNA: TGTGCCAGCTCACCACGCTCTCCGAAAGTCCTGAACACTGAAGCTTTCTTT.

The rearrangement uses TRBV30 and TRBJ2-1; D ambiguous. This CDR3 has 13 residues. Germline CDR1 and CDR2: GTSNPN and SVGIG (reference sequence). V was shortened by 4 bases and J by 9 bases, with 16 bases between the two germline ends. The CDR3 here is CAWIPPDSPEQFF. The CDR3 DNA is TGTGCCTGGATACCCCCCGACTCGCCTGAGCAGTTCTTC. Full variable domain (missing parts from reference TRBV30 and TRBJ2-1): SQTIHQWPATLVQPVGSPLSLECTVEGTSNPNLYWYRQAAGRGLQLLFYSVGIGQISSEVPQNLSASRPQDRQFILSSKKLLLSDSGFYLCAWIPPDSPEQFFGPGTRLTVL.

CDR3 bases: TGTGCCAGCAGCGACAGGGTTGTCGTACAAGAGACCCAGTACTTC. It yields the protein CASSDRVVVQETQYF. The chain carries TRBV7-6 and TRBJ2-5; TRBD1 matches 7 bases. CDR3 length: 15 residues. The germline V gene encodes CDR1 SGHVS and CDR2 FNYEAQ. Trimming took 5 bases from V and 2 from J; bases not matched to a gene: 8. Looking up the rest from reference TRBV7-6 and TRBJ2-5 gives the full variable domain: GAGVSQSPRYKVTKRGQDVALRCDPISGHVSLYWYRQALGQGPEFLTYFNYEAQQDKSGLPNDRFSAERPEGSISTLTIQRTEQRDSAMYRCASSDRVVVQETQYFGPGTRLLVL.

The gene calls are TRBV29-1 and TRBJ2-1; no clear D. The CDR3 has 11 amino acids. Germline V lookup: CDR1 SQVTM, CDR2 ANQGSEA. Trimming took 3 bases from V and 9 from J, leaving 9 bases between them. CDR3 amino acids: CSVDPSAEQFF. The CDR3 bases are TGCAGCGTTGACCCCAGTGCTGAGCAGTTCTTC.

The chain is built from TRBV12-2 and TRBJ2-2; the D call of TRBD2 is as the table states it, not checked on the DNA. TRBV12-2 is reported as a pseudogene. The CDR3 has 18 residues. Written as DNA, the CDR3 is TGTGCAAGTCGTTTTGACAGCGGGGGGGCCGGGAACACCGGGGAGCTGTTTTTT. Its translation: CASRFDSGGAGNTGELFF.

The CDR3 loop reads CASSHGTLSYEQYF. The CDR3 DNA reads as TGTGCCAGCAGCCACGGGACTTTGTCCTACGAGCAGTACTTC. The rearrangement joins TRBV7-7 to TRBJ2-7; tentative D call: TRBD2 (6 bases). The V and J ends lost 5 bases and 1 base respectively, with 12 bases between them. The germline gives CDR1 SSHAT, CDR2 FNYEAQ (reference sequence). The CDR3 runs 14 residues.

The table lists this clone with a count of one. This sequence joins TRBV5-1 and TRBJ1-6; D gene uncertain. Germline CDR1 SGHRS, CDR2 YFSETQ. Trimming cost V 0 bases and J 8 bases, with 9 bases left between them. There are 14 residues in the CDR3. The CDR3 coding sequence is TGCGCCAGCAGCTTGGGTTCCGTGGATTCACCCCTCCACTTT. It yields the protein CASSLGSVDSPLHF.